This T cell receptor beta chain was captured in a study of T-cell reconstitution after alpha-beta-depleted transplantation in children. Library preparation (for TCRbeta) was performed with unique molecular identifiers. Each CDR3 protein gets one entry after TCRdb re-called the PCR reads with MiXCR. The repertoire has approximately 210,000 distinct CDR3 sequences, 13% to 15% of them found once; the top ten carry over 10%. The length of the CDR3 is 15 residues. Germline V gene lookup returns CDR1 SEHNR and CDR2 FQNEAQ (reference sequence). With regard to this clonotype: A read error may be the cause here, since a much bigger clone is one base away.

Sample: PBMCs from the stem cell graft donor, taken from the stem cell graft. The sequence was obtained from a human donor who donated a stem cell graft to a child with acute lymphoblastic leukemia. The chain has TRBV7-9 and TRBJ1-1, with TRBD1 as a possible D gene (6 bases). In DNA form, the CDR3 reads TGTGCCAGCAGCTTATCGACAGGTTTGGGCACTGGAGCTTTCTTT. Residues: CASSLSTGLGTGAFF. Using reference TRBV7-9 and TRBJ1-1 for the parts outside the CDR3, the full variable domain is DTGVSQNPRHKITKRGQNVTFRCDPISEHNRLYWYRQTLGQGPEFLTYFQNEAQLEKSRLLSDRFSAERPKGSFSTLEIQRTEQGDSAMYLCASSLSTGLGTGAFFGQGTRLTVV.